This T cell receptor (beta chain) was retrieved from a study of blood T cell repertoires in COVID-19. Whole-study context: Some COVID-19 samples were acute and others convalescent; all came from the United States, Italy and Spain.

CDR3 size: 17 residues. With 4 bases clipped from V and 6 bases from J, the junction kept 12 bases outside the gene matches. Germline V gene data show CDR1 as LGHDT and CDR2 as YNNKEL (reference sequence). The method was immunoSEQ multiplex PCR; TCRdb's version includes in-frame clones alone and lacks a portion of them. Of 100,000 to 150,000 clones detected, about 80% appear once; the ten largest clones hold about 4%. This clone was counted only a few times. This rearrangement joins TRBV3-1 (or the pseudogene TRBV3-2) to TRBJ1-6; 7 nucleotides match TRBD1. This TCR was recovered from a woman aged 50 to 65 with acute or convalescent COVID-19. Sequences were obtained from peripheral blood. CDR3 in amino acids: CASSRREGGVSNSPLHF. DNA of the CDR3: TGTGCCAGCAGCCGCAGGGAAGGGGGCGTAAGTAATTCACCCCTCCACTTT.